This passage covers 23 T cell receptor beta chains from one sample sequenced in a study of cytomegalovirus exposure and HLA in healthy donors. The PCR employed 60 Vbeta primers together with 13 Jbeta primers. The assay was immunoSEQ multiplex PCR, and TCRdb's table has in-frame clones only and misses some. The table shows under 80,000 clones, with approximately 67% occurring only once. The sample comprised PBMCs. The receptor set was obtained from a woman aged 30 to 39 in good health and CMV-seronegative.

This clone was seen a few times. The chain carries TRBV2 and TRBJ2-7, with 9 nucleotides matching TRBD1. This CDR3 region has 14 residues. From germline, CDR1 is SNHLY and CDR2 FYNNEI. After removal of 5 bases from V and 7 bases from J, the junction contained 9 bases not matched to a gene. CDR3 sequence (DNA): TGTGCCAGCAGTCCTTACAGGGGGCAGGGGGAGCAGTACTTC. Translated: CASSPYRGQGEQYF.

The chain couples TRBV5-1 to TRBJ1-6, with no clear D. Germline CDR1 reads SGHRS; CDR2 reads YFSETQ. The CDR3 contains 15 residues. Between the trimmed V and J ends, which lost 1 base and 8 bases, there was a span of 13 bases. The CDR3 here is CASSLMWEWDSPLHF. The CDR3 bases are TGCGCCAGCAGCTTGATGTGGGAGTGGGATTCACCCCTCCACTTT.

This CDR3 is CASSLGTSGGRETQYF. The CDR3, as DNA: TGCGCCAGCAGCCTAGGGACTAGCGGGGGCCGGGAGACCCAGTACTTC. V and J are TRBV5-1 and TRBJ2-5, with 14 bases that match TRBD2. Germline V gene sequence: CDR1 SGHRS, CDR2 YFSETQ. CDR3 length: 16 residues. The V gene end was trimmed by 4 bases and the J gene end by 5 bases; junction bases not matched to a gene: 7.

The rearrangement joins TRBV5-1 to TRBJ1-5; no firm D call. The CDR3 contains 15 residues. Trimming stripped 0 bases from V and 0 bases from J, with 7 bases between. Germline V CDR1 and CDR2: SGHRS, YFSETQ. CDR3 residues: CASSLDGNSNQPQHF. As DNA, the CDR3 is TGCGCCAGCAGCTTGGACGGTAATAGCAATCAGCCCCAGCATTTT.

The chain couples TRBV6-5 to TRBJ2-7; 10 nucleotides align to TRBD1. The CDR3 is 15 residues long. Looked up from germline, CDR1 is MNHEY and CDR2 is SVGAGI. V gave up 7 bases and J gave up 6 bases; unmatched junction bases: 12. The CDR3 is CASTPSRDRGREQYF. The CDR3 nucleotides are TGTGCCAGCACCCCCTCGCGGGACAGGGGCCGCGAGCAGTACTTC.

The V and J genes are TRBV14 and TRBJ1-6, with a possible D match to TRBD1 (5 bases). There are 16 residues in the CDR3. The germline gives CDR1 SGHDN, CDR2 FVKESK. V dropped 1 base and J dropped 7 bases, with 14 bases sitting between them. CDR3 DNA: TGTGCCAGCAGCCAAGGGCAGGGATGGATAAATTCACCCCTCCACTTT. Translating gives CASSQGQGWINSPLHF.

This chain joins TRBV2 and TRBJ1-6; no reliable D call. V was trimmed by 4 bases and J by 15 bases, leaving 10 bases between them. The CDR3 loop spans 11 amino acids. Germline V gives CDR1 SNHLY, CDR2 FYNNEI. The CDR3 nucleotides read TGTGCCAGCAGTGGGCAGTTGGTCCTCCACTTT. Residues: CASSGQLVLHF.

The J gene is TRBJ2-2, the V gene TRBV6-1; 7 nucleotides match TRBD2. Looked up from germline, CDR1 is MNHNS and CDR2 is SASEGT. CDR3 length: 14 amino acids. V lost 8 bases and J lost 4; bases outside the gene matches: 7. The CDR3: CASCRGDGTGELFF. The CDR3 DNA reads TGTGCCAGCTGTCGGGGGGATGGCACCGGGGAGCTGTTTTTT.

The chain couples TRBV4-2 to TRBJ2-7; 10 bases line up with TRBD2. The CDR3 extends over 16 amino acids. Looked up from germline, CDR1 is LGHNA and CDR2 is YNFKEQ. Trimming took 0 bases from V and 2 from J; bases not matched to a gene: 4. In nucleotides, the CDR3 is TGTGCCAGCAGCCAAGATACTAGCGGGGTTCCCTACGAGCAGTACTTC. Amino acid sequence: CASSQDTSGVPYEQYF.

This chain uses TRBV18 with TRBJ2-1, with D possibly TRBD2 on 6 matching bases. The CDR3 length is 18 residues. The V end lost 3 bases, the J end lost 0 bases, and 18 bases lay between the germline ends. Germline values: CDR1 KGHSH, CDR2 LQKENI. The CDR3 sequence: CASSPIGSGGSSYNEQFF. DNA of the CDR3: TGTGCCAGCTCACCCATTGGGTCAGGAGGGAGCTCCTACAATGAGCAGTTCTTC.

This clone has just a few counts. The genes are TRBV4-2 and TRBJ2-5, with 8 nucleotides matching TRBD2. The germline V gene encodes CDR1 LGHNA and CDR2 YNFKEQ. The junction had 6 bases not matched to a gene; V was cut back by 1 base and J by 5 bases. The CDR3 is 15 amino acids. The DNA for the CDR3 is TGTGCCAGCAGCCAAGGTCGGGGGGGCAGGGAGACCCAGTACTTC. Its translation is CASSQGRGGRETQYF.

This clone was observed a handful of times. V gene TRBV14 combines with J gene TRBJ2-3, with 9 bases aligning to TRBD2. The CDR3 spans 17 residues. The junction had 5 bases not matched to a gene; V was cut back by 0 bases and J by 1 base. Germline CDR1 and CDR2: SGHDN and FVKESK. CDR3 sequence: CASSQDRSGGRTDTQYF. CDR3 DNA sequence: TGTGCCAGCAGCCAAGATAGGAGCGGGGGGCGCACAGATACGCAGTATTTT.

This clone was observed a few times. It may be a read error: a sequence one base away is much more abundant. This chain joins TRBV7-9 and TRBJ1-1; D is possibly TRBD1 (6 bases). CDR1 is SEHNR, CDR2 FQNEAQ, per germline (reference sequence). Trimming stripped 5 bases from V and 5 bases from J, with 18 bases between. The CDR3 is 15 residues long. The CDR3 region is CASSQGQTLGTEAFF. As DNA, the CDR3 is TGTGCCAGCAGCCAAGGACAGACCCTGGGGACTGAAGCTTTCTTT.

J is TRBJ1-6 and V is TRBV7-8, with 7 positions matching TRBD1. Germline V gives CDR1 SGHVS, CDR2 FQNEAQ. Losses at the gene ends were 5 bases for V and 10 bases for J; bases not matched to a gene: 11. The CDR3 has 15 residues. The DNA of the CDR3 is TGTGCCAGCAGCCGCTACCCGACAGGGCGGTCACCCCTCCACTTT. Its translation: CASSRYPTGRSPLHF. Full variable domain (missing parts from reference TRBV7-8 and TRBJ1-6): GAGVSQSPRYKVAKRGQDVALRCDPISGHVSLFWYQQALGQGPEFLTYFQNEAQLDKSGLPSDRFFAERPEGSVSTLKIQRTQQEDSAVYLCASSRYPTGRSPLHFGNGTRLTVT.

The chain links TRBV19 to TRBJ1-5, with 7 bases fitting TRBD1. Germline assignment: CDR1 LNHDA and CDR2 SQIVND (reference sequence). The length of the CDR3 is 15 residues. V lost 2 bases, J lost 7 bases, and 8 bases stayed unmatched. In DNA, the CDR3 is TGTGCCAGTAGTATAACAGGGGCGTTGGGGCAGCCCCAGCATTTT. It encodes CASSITGALGQPQHF. Full variable domain (remainder filled in from reference TRBV19 and TRBJ1-5): DGGITQSPKYLFRKEGQNVTLSCEQNLNHDAMYWYRQDPGQGLRLIYYSQIVNDFQKGDIAEGYSVSREKKESFPLTVTSAQKNPTAFYLCASSITGALGQPQHFGDGTRLSIL.

This clone was observed a few times. The chain combines TRBV7-8 with TRBJ2-1; 8 nucleotides align to TRBD2. The CDR3 consists of 16 residues. CDR1 and CDR2 from the germline V gene are SGHVS and FQNEAQ. The V segment lost 5 bases and the J segment 9 bases; nucleotides outside the gene matches: 15. DNA for the CDR3: TGTGCCAGCAGCCCCTGGAGAGCGGGGGCCAGGGGTGAGCAGTTCTTC. Protein sequence: CASSPWRAGARGEQFF.

In its sample, this clone was seen once. The J gene is TRBJ1-1, the V gene TRBV21-1. TRBV21-1 corresponds to a pseudogene. CDR3 length: 16 amino acids. The CDR3 protein is CASSYLGGLLNTEAFF. In DNA, the CDR3 is TGTGCCAGCAGCTATTTGGGGGGGCTTCTGAACACTGAAGCTTTCTTT.

This clone was counted a single time. The rearrangement uses TRBV10-3 and TRBJ2-3; D possibly corresponds to TRBD1 (6 bases). Germline CDR1 is ENHRY and CDR2 is SYGVKD. Trimming pared 3 bases from V and 3 bases from J, leaving 16 bases between. The CDR3 consists of 16 residues. CDR3 in amino acids: CAISDAGQTTTDTQYF. In DNA form, the CDR3 reads TGTGCCATCAGTGATGCTGGACAGACCACGACAGATACGCAGTATTTT.

The rearrangement joins TRBV14 to TRBJ1-5; weak D call: TRBD1 (5 bases). Germline V lookup: CDR1 SGHDN, CDR2 FVKESK. The CDR3 has 13 residues. Deletions cut 1 base from V and 7 bases from J, with 8 bases between. The CDR3 DNA reads TGTGCCAGCAGCCAAGGGGGGAGGCAGCCCCAGCATTTT. This sequence encodes CASSQGGRQPQHF.

CDR3 DNA: TGTGCCAGCCGATCCCGGGCGGGGGTTGGTACGCAGTATTTT. Its translation is CASRSRAGVGTQYF. This chain uses TRBV6-5 with TRBJ2-3; 7 nucleotides agree with TRBD2. The CDR3 is 14 amino acids. Germline CDR1 and CDR2: MNHEY and SVGAGI. V shed 8 bases and J 8 bases; nucleotides not matched to a gene: 13.

This clone has just a few counts. The CDR3 loop is CASSLLDPGTEAFF. CDR3 sequence (DNA): TGTGCCAGCAGCTTATTGGACCCAGGGACTGAAGCTTTCTTT. V usage is TRBV7-2 and J usage is TRBJ1-1, with a weak D call TRBD1 (5 bases). The germline CDR1 and CDR2 sequences are SGHTA and FQGNSA. The CDR3 covers 14 residues. Trimming removed 2 bases at V and 5 bases at J, with 12 bases between.

The chain recombines TRBV12-5 with TRBJ2-7, with 12 nucleotides matching TRBD2. CDR1 LGHNT and CDR2 FRNRAP come from the germline V gene. The CDR3 runs 15 residues. The V gene end was trimmed by 6 bases and the J gene end by 4 bases; junction bases not matched to a gene: 7. CDR3 loop: CASGCRGLAGYEQYF. The CDR3 DNA reads as TGTGCTAGTGGGTGTAGAGGACTAGCGGGGTACGAGCAGTACTTC.

The chain has TRBV19 and TRBJ2-7; D is perhaps TRBD1 (7 bases). Trimming left V 11 bases short and J 3 bases short, with 11 bases between. The length of the CDR3 is 11 residues. Germline V CDR1 and CDR2: LNHDA, SQIVND (reference sequence). CDR3 protein: CAGGTDYEQYF. DNA for the CDR3: TGTGCCGGGGGGACAGACTACGAGCAGTACTTC.